These 13 T cell receptor beta chains were all obtained from the same sample, sequenced in a study of CD8 T cells in ankylosing spondylitis. TCRdb reprocessed the 5' RACE reads with MiXCR, giving one entry per CDR3 protein. The sample shows 250,000 to 300,000 distinct CDR3 sequences, 15% to 20% of them seen only once. The specimen sequenced was blood, either unsorted or a sorted T cell fraction (not recorded which). The receptors here all came from a male donor with ankylosing spondylitis or in good health (not recorded which).

The chain has TRBV4-1 and TRBJ2-1; 9 bases fit TRBD1. The CDR3 runs to 16 residues. Germline V lookup: CDR1 MGHRA, CDR2 YSYEKL. V gave up 2 bases and J gave up 4 bases; unmatched junction bases: 6. The CDR3 DNA reads as TGCGCCAGCAGCCAACAACGGGACAGGGCGTACAATGAGCAGTTCTTC. Translation: CASSQQRDRAYNEQFF.

This clonotype was seen only a few times. The chain couples TRBV27 to TRBJ2-7; TRBD2 is a possible D gene (6 bases). CDR1 MNHEY and CDR2 SMNVEV come from the germline V gene (reference sequence). Trimming took 2 bases from V and 4 from J, leaving 12 bases between them. The CDR3 has 14 amino acids. The DNA for the CDR3 is TGTGCCAGCAGTTTAATCCCGGGAGTATACGAGCAGTACTTC. Protein sequence: CASSLIPGVYEQYF.

The CDR3 DNA sequence: TGTGCCACCAGCAGAGAGACAGGGTGGAACATTCAGTACTTC. This encodes CATSRETGWNIQYF. The chain couples TRBV15 to TRBJ2-4, with 7 bases aligning to TRBD1. Trimming cost V 0 bases and J 7 bases; bases outside gene matches: 3. The CDR3 loop spans 14 amino acids. Germline assignment: CDR1 LNHNV and CDR2 YYDKDF (reference sequence). The variable domain in full, completed from reference TRBV15 and TRBJ2-4, reads DAMVIQNPRYQVTQFGKPVTLSCSQTLNHNVMYWYQQKSSQAPKLLFHYYDKDFNNEADTPDNFQSRRPNTSFCFLDIRSPGLGDTAMYLCATSRETGWNIQYFGAGTRLSVL.

The chain is built from TRBV4-2 and TRBJ2-7, with 7 bases that match TRBD1. V was pared by 3 bases and J by 1 base, with 12 bases of the junction left unmatched. CDR1 is LGHNA, CDR2 YNFKEQ, per germline. This CDR3 has 17 amino acids. CDR3 in amino acids: CASSQRPTGIVSYEQYF. Here the CDR3 DNA reads TGTGCCAGCAGCCAGCGTCCGACAGGGATAGTATCCTACGAGCAGTACTTC.

This clonotype was counted a few times. The rearrangement uses TRBV6-1 and TRBJ1-2; 10 nucleotides agree with TRBD1. The V gene end was trimmed by 5 bases and the J gene end by 2 bases; junction bases not matched to a gene: 5. CDR3 length equals 15 residues. The V gene's germline CDR1 is MNHNS and CDR2 SASEGT. The CDR3 DNA follows: TGTGCCAGCAGTCTTGGACAGGGGGGGAACTATGGCTACACCTTC. Translation gives CASSLGQGGNYGYTF.

V is TRBV4-3 and J is TRBJ2-1; no clear D. The CDR3 is made up of 17 amino acids. Germline V gene lookup returns CDR1 LGHNA and CDR2 YSLEER. The ends were cut back, 4 bases at V and 5 bases at J, with 21 bases in the middle. The DNA of the CDR3 is TGCGCCAGCAGCCCGGGTGCGGCGGACCCCACAGACAATGAGCAGTTCTTC. It encodes CASSPGAADPTDNEQFF.

This clonotype was counted a few times. The chain has TRBV12-5 and TRBJ2-7; D uncertain. Deletions cut 2 bases from V and 4 bases from J, with 6 bases between. Germline V lookup: CDR1 LGHNT, CDR2 FRNRAP. The CDR3 length is 12 residues. CDR3 in amino acids: CASGLTGYEQYF. The CDR3 nucleotides read TGTGCTAGTGGTTTGACCGGTTACGAGCAGTACTTC. Combining the CDR3 with reference TRBV12-5 and TRBJ2-7 gives the whole variable domain DARVTQTPRHKVTEMGQEVTMRCQPILGHNTVFWYRQTMMQGLELLAYFRNRAPLDDSGMPKDRFSAEMPDATLATLKIQPSEPRDSAVYFCASGLTGYEQYFGPGTRLTVT.

In regard to this clonotype: A clone one base away is much larger, so this may be a read error. The chain is built from TRBV6-2 or TRBV6-3 and TRBJ2-1; D is unclear. Germline V gene data show CDR1 as MNHEY and CDR2 as SVGEGT. With 2 bases removed from V and 0 bases from J, the gap between germline ends came to 8 bases. This CDR3 is built from 15 residues. In DNA, the CDR3 is TGTGCCAGCAGTTACCTGGAGAGCTCCTACAATGAGCAGTTCTTC. This translates into CASSYLESSYNEQFF.

This clonotype was seen ten or more times. The gene calls are TRBV12-3 or TRBV12-4 and TRBJ2-7; 12 bases map to TRBD2. The CDR3 loop spans 15 amino acids. Trimming took 5 bases from V and 2 from J; bases not matched to a gene: 4. CDR3 sequence reads: CASSPRTSGTYEQYF. CDR3 DNA: TGTGCCAGCAGTCCCCGGACTAGCGGGACCTACGAGCAGTACTTC.

This clonotype was seen repeatedly, ten times or more. CDR3 loop: CASSQVFGGRSHGYTF. CDR3 DNA sequence: TGCGCCAGCAGCCAAGTCTTTGGAGGCAGGTCCCATGGCTACACCTTC. This chain uses TRBV4-1 with TRBJ1-2; D is unclear. V lost 1 base to trimming and J lost 6 bases, with 18 bases between them. This CDR3 is 16 amino acids long. CDR1 and CDR2 from the germline V gene are MGHRA and YSYEKL.

This clonotype was seen ten or more times. V usage is TRBV10-2 and J usage is TRBJ2-7; 9 nucleotides match TRBD2. Germline V CDR1 and CDR2: WSHSY, SAAADI. The CDR3 runs to 15 residues. Unmatched junction bases numbered 8, after V lost 2 bases and J lost 6 bases. The CDR3 DNA reads TGCGCCAGCAGTGAGGTAGGACTAGCGTTTACCGAGCAGTACTTC. Protein product: CASSEVGLAFTEQYF.

This clonotype has just a few counts. V is TRBV4-2 and J is TRBJ2-7; 10 bases are a match to TRBD2. This CDR3 spans 17 amino acids. After removal of 0 bases from V and 5 bases from J, the junction contained 10 bases not matched to a gene. CDR1 LGHNA and CDR2 YNFKEQ come from the germline V gene. The CDR3 here is CASSQELLGLAAHEQYF. Here the CDR3 DNA reads TGTGCCAGCAGCCAAGAACTGCTAGGACTAGCGGCCCACGAGCAGTACTTC.

This clonotype came up a few times. The chain uses TRBV29-1 and TRBJ2-1; TRBD2 agrees at 10 bases. CDR1 and CDR2 (germline): SQVTM, ANQGSEA. The CDR3 loop spans 13 amino acids. The junction had 6 bases not matched to a gene; V was cut back by 4 bases and J by 9 bases. The CDR3 reads CSVVSSGSGEQFF. For the CDR3, the DNA is TGCAGCGTTGTTTCTAGCGGGAGTGGTGAGCAGTTCTTC.